This is a list of T cell receptor beta chains from one sample in a study of OX40 agonist ivuxolimab in advanced cancers. Here immunoSEQ multiplex PCR was the method, and the copy in TCRdb shows in-frame clones only, minus some. The sample includes approximately 80,000 clones, 75% to 95% seen only once; the top ten take more than 0.35%. The sample was CD4+ or CD8+ T cells sorted from blood, taken in a trial of the OX40 agonist ivuxolimab. Receptors originate from an adult with an advanced solid tumor such as melanoma, head and neck, liver or kidney cancer. Each CDR3 is given with its conserved first and last residue. The order of the fields is J gene, clone size, V gene, D gene, CDR3 protein, CDR3 DNA. A D gene is named only where the DNA matches it firmly. A row's size may be missing; if present it is once, few, many or a size class.

j_call: TRBJ2-3
clone_size: .
v_call: TRBV10-3
d_call: .
cdr3_aa: CAISVGPLTDTQYF
cdr3_nt: TGTGCCATCAGTGTGGGCCCCCTCACAGATACGCAGTATTTT

j_call: TRBJ2-3
clone_size: .
v_call: TRBV10-3
d_call: .
cdr3_aa: CAVDTSTDTQYF
cdr3_nt: TGTGCCGTTGACACCAGCACAGATACGCAGTATTTT

j_call: TRBJ2-1
clone_size: .
v_call: TRBV7-9
d_call: TRBD2
cdr3_aa: CASSFPKWPSGSALSFF
cdr3_nt: TGTGCCAGCAGCTTCCCTAAGTGGCCTAGCGGGAGTGCCCTCTCTTTCTTC

j_call: TRBJ1-2
clone_size: .
v_call: TRBV10-3
d_call: .
cdr3_aa: CAIRQPQNYGYTF
cdr3_nt: TGTGCCATCAGACAGCCACAAAACTATGGCTACACCTTC

j_call: TRBJ1-1
clone_size: few
v_call: TRBV6-5
d_call: .
cdr3_aa: CASSSTGNTEAFF
cdr3_nt: TGTGCCAGCAGTTCCACAGGGAACACTGAAGCTTTCTTT

j_call: TRBJ2-5
clone_size: .
v_call: TRBV11-2
d_call: .
cdr3_aa: CASSRGETQYF
cdr3_nt: TGTGCCAGCAGCCGAGGGGAGACCCAGTACTTC

j_call: TRBJ2-5
clone_size: .
v_call: TRBV11-3
d_call: .
cdr3_aa: CASSRTQETQYF
cdr3_nt: TGTGCCAGCAGCCGGACGCAAGAGACCCAGTACTTC

j_call: TRBJ1-5
clone_size: .
v_call: TRBV19
d_call: TRBD1
cdr3_aa: CARRETGGAEPQHF
cdr3_nt: TGTGCCAGGCGGGAAACAGGGGGCGCGGAGCCCCAGCATTTT

j_call: TRBJ2-3
clone_size: once
v_call: TRBV7-9
d_call: TRBD2
cdr3_aa: CASRPPGLAEGDGTQYF
cdr3_nt: TGTGCCAGCAGGCCTCCGGGACTAGCGGAGGGAGATGGTACGCAGTATTTT

j_call: TRBJ1-4
clone_size: .
v_call: TRBV4-1
d_call: TRBD1
cdr3_aa: CASSRPTGSSRKLFF
cdr3_nt: TGCGCCAGCAGCCGCCCGACAGGGAGCTCCCGAAAACTGTTTTTT

j_call: TRBJ1-3
clone_size: .
v_call: TRBV5-6
d_call: .
cdr3_aa: CAGSFMAGNTIYF
cdr3_nt: TGTGCCGGCAGCTTTATGGCGGGAAACACCATATATTTT

j_call: TRBJ2-1
clone_size: .
v_call: TRBV28
d_call: TRBD2
cdr3_aa: CASSPPGTSGYNEQFF
cdr3_nt: TGTGCCAGCAGTCCCCCCGGGACTAGCGGATACAATGAGCAGTTCTTC

j_call: TRBJ2-1
clone_size: .
v_call: TRBV2
d_call: TRBD2
cdr3_aa: CASSEVREAGGYNEQFF
cdr3_nt: TGTGCCAGCAGTGAAGTTCGTGAAGCGGGGGGGTACAATGAGCAGTTCTTC

j_call: TRBJ2-3
clone_size: .
v_call: TRBV9
d_call: TRBD2
cdr3_aa: CASSVGVSGVAADTQYF
cdr3_nt: TGTGCCAGCAGCGTAGGGGTCAGCGGGGTTGCTGCAGATACGCAGTATTTT

j_call: TRBJ1-6
clone_size: .
v_call: TRBV6-5
d_call: .
cdr3_aa: CASRRDSSYNSPLHF
cdr3_nt: TGTGCCAGCCGGAGAGACAGCTCCTATAATTCACCCCTCCACTTT

j_call: TRBJ2-5
clone_size: .
v_call: TRBV7-9
d_call: TRBD2
cdr3_aa: CASSLGTSGGPEETQYF
cdr3_nt: TGTGCCAGCAGCTTAGGGACTAGCGGGGGACCAGAGGAGACCCAGTACTTC

j_call: TRBJ2-3
clone_size: .
v_call: TRBV7-2
d_call: .
cdr3_aa: CASSPDSPPDTQYF
cdr3_nt: TGTGCCAGCAGCCCGGACTCCCCCCCCGATACGCAGTATTTT

j_call: TRBJ1-4
clone_size: .
v_call: TRBV16
d_call: TRBD1
cdr3_aa: CASTPTGGEKLFF
cdr3_nt: TGTGCCAGCACGCCGACAGGGGGAGAAAAACTGTTTTTT

j_call: TRBJ2-3
clone_size: .
v_call: TRBV5-6
d_call: .
cdr3_aa: CASSFLPRDTDTQYF
cdr3_nt: TGTGCCAGCAGCTTTCTCCCCAGGGACACAGATACGCAGTATTTT

j_call: TRBJ2-1
clone_size: few
v_call: TRBV7-2
d_call: .
cdr3_aa: CASSLGTSIDGEQFF
cdr3_nt: TGTGCCAGCAGCTTGGGGACCAGCATCGACGGTGAGCAGTTCTTC

j_call: TRBJ1-2
clone_size: once
v_call: TRBV7-2
d_call: TRBD1
cdr3_aa: CASSLDRTGTHNYGYTF
cdr3_nt: TGTGCCAGCAGCTTAGATCGGACAGGGACTCATAACTATGGCTACACCTTC

j_call: TRBJ2-7
clone_size: .
v_call: TRBV30
d_call: .
cdr3_aa: CAWSHGREGTYEQYF
cdr3_nt: TGTGCCTGGAGTCATGGAAGGGAAGGGACATACGAGCAGTACTTC

j_call: TRBJ2-5
clone_size: .
v_call: TRBV5-6
d_call: .
cdr3_aa: CASSFLPAETQYF
cdr3_nt: TGTGCCAGCAGCTTTCTCCCAGCGGAGACCCAGTACTTC

j_call: TRBJ2-7
clone_size: .
v_call: TRBV19
d_call: .
cdr3_aa: CASSVFHGGYEQYF
cdr3_nt: TGTGCCAGTTCCGTCTTCCATGGGGGCTACGAGCAGTACTTC

j_call: TRBJ2-3
clone_size: .
v_call: TRBV25-1
d_call: .
cdr3_aa: CASSDPGPFADTQYF
cdr3_nt: TGTGCCAGCAGTGACCCAGGGCCTTTCGCAGATACGCAGTATTTT

j_call: TRBJ2-1
clone_size: .
v_call: TRBV19
d_call: TRBD1
cdr3_aa: CASSIEGQGARNEQFF
cdr3_nt: TGTGCCAGTAGTATAGAGGGACAGGGGGCTCGTAATGAGCAGTTCTTC

j_call: TRBJ2-1
clone_size: .
v_call: TRBV11-2
d_call: .
cdr3_aa: CASSLSLAVLANEQFF
cdr3_nt: TGTGCCAGCAGCCTCTCCTTAGCGGTGCTGGCTAATGAGCAGTTCTTC

j_call: TRBJ1-2
clone_size: .
v_call: TRBV5-1
d_call: .
cdr3_aa: CASSLTGGRANGYTF
cdr3_nt: TGCGCCAGCAGCTTGACCGGGGGCAGGGCGAATGGCTACACCTTC

j_call: TRBJ2-5
clone_size: .
v_call: TRBV19
d_call: .
cdr3_aa: CASMDGGPGTQETQYF
cdr3_nt: TGTGCCAGTATGGATGGCGGGCCGGGCACACAAGAGACCCAGTACTTC

j_call: TRBJ2-7
clone_size: .
v_call: TRBV11-3
d_call: .
cdr3_aa: CASSLGQAAYEQYF
cdr3_nt: TGTGCCAGCAGCTTAGGCCAGGCAGCCTACGAGCAGTACTTC

j_call: TRBJ2-7
clone_size: .
v_call: TRBV11-2
d_call: .
cdr3_aa: CASSLDPSLEQYF
cdr3_nt: TGTGCCAGCAGCTTAGATCCCAGTCTGGAGCAGTACTTC

j_call: TRBJ1-5
clone_size: .
v_call: TRBV28
d_call: TRBD1
cdr3_aa: CASSFGTGGVQPQHF
cdr3_nt: TGTGCCAGCAGTTTCGGGACAGGGGGTGTTCAGCCCCAGCATTTT

j_call: TRBJ1-1
clone_size: .
v_call: TRBV10-3
d_call: .
cdr3_aa: CAISENRDTEAFF
cdr3_nt: TGTGCCATCAGTGAAAACAGGGACACTGAAGCTTTCTTT

j_call: TRBJ1-5
clone_size: .
v_call: TRBV5-1
d_call: .
cdr3_aa: CASSFQGRDQPQHF
cdr3_nt: TGCGCCAGCAGCTTTCAGGGGCGAGATCAGCCCCAGCATTTT

j_call: TRBJ1-2
clone_size: .
v_call: TRBV6-6
d_call: TRBD1
cdr3_aa: CASSSQGAYGYTF
cdr3_nt: TGTGCCAGCAGTTCACAGGGGGCGTATGGCTACACCTTC

j_call: TRBJ2-3
clone_size: .
v_call: TRBV7-6
d_call: TRBD2
cdr3_aa: CASSALSGGASTQYF
cdr3_nt: TGTGCCAGCAGCGCACTTAGCGGGGGGGCCTCTACGCAGTATTTT

j_call: TRBJ2-7
clone_size: few
v_call: TRBV7-9
d_call: .
cdr3_aa: CASSRPGGVYSEQYF
cdr3_nt: TGTGCCAGCAGCCGCCCAGGAGGGGTGTATAGCGAGCAGTACTTC

j_call: TRBJ2-6
clone_size: .
v_call: TRBV5-4
d_call: .
cdr3_aa: CASSLVGGYGSGANVLTF
cdr3_nt: TGTGCCAGCAGCTTGGTAGGGGGTTATGGCTCTGGGGCCAACGTCCTGACTTTC

j_call: TRBJ2-5
clone_size: .
v_call: TRBV18
d_call: .
cdr3_aa: CASSPGSQETQYF
cdr3_nt: TGTGCCAGCTCGCCCGGGAGTCAAGAGACCCAGTACTTC

j_call: TRBJ2-1
clone_size: .
v_call: TRBV7-9
d_call: TRBD2
cdr3_aa: CASSQLGRESSYNEQFF
cdr3_nt: TGTGCCAGCAGCCAACTCGGGAGGGAAAGCTCCTACAATGAGCAGTTCTTC

j_call: TRBJ1-5
clone_size: .
v_call: TRBV6-4
d_call: .
cdr3_aa: CASSPEWEGNQPQHF
cdr3_nt: TGTGCCAGCAGCCCCGAATGGGAGGGCAATCAGCCCCAGCATTTT

j_call: TRBJ2-7
clone_size: .
v_call: TRBV27
d_call: TRBD2
cdr3_aa: CASSFGLAGGPYEQYF
cdr3_nt: TGTGCCAGCAGTTTCGGCCTAGCGGGAGGGCCGTACGAGCAGTACTTC

j_call: TRBJ1-6
clone_size: .
v_call: TRBV19
d_call: TRBD1
cdr3_aa: CASSIGTGTSPLHF
cdr3_nt: TGTGCCAGTAGTATAGGGACAGGGACCTCACCCCTCCACTTT

j_call: TRBJ2-7
clone_size: once
v_call: TRBV2
d_call: .
cdr3_aa: CASSDEAGSYEQYF
cdr3_nt: TGTGCCAGCAGCGATGAAGCGGGCAGCTACGAGCAGTACTTC

j_call: TRBJ2-7
clone_size: .
v_call: TRBV28
d_call: .
cdr3_aa: CASSPPGRFREQYF
cdr3_nt: TGTGCCAGCAGTCCCCCGGGGAGGTTTCGGGAGCAGTACTTC

j_call: TRBJ2-7
clone_size: .
v_call: TRBV18
d_call: TRBD1
cdr3_aa: CASSQDRVRAYEQYF
cdr3_nt: TGTGCCAGCTCCCAGGACAGGGTAAGGGCCTACGAGCAGTACTTC

j_call: TRBJ2-7
clone_size: .
v_call: TRBV21-1
d_call: .
cdr3_aa: CASSARPRPSYEQYF
cdr3_nt: TGTGCCAGCAGCGCCCGACCCAGACCCTCCTACGAGCAGTACTTC

j_call: TRBJ2-1
clone_size: .
v_call: TRBV11-2
d_call: .
cdr3_aa: CASSLVRRPANEQFF
cdr3_nt: TGTGCCAGCAGCTTAGTCCGCCGGCCTGCCAATGAGCAGTTCTTC

j_call: TRBJ2-4
clone_size: .
v_call: TRBV19
d_call: .
cdr3_aa: CASTAPREAKNIQYF
cdr3_nt: TGTGCCAGTACCGCACCGCGGGAAGCCAAAAACATTCAGTACTTC

j_call: TRBJ2-1
clone_size: .
v_call: TRBV12-5
d_call: TRBD2
cdr3_aa: CASGLARTSVAYNEQFF
cdr3_nt: TGTGCTAGTGGTTTGGCTCGGACTAGCGTGGCCTACAATGAGCAGTTCTTC

j_call: TRBJ2-3
clone_size: .
v_call: TRBV10-3
d_call: .
cdr3_aa: CAISDHTRAADTQYF
cdr3_nt: TGTGCCATCAGTGACCATACTAGAGCGGCAGATACGCAGTATTTT

j_call: TRBJ2-3
clone_size: .
v_call: TRBV18
d_call: TRBD2
cdr3_aa: CASSPQTSGAYTQYF
cdr3_nt: TGTGCCAGCTCACCCCAGACTAGCGGGGCATATACGCAGTATTTT

j_call: TRBJ2-7
clone_size: .
v_call: TRBV27
d_call: .
cdr3_aa: CATGSYEQYF
cdr3_nt: TGTGCCACCGGTTCCTACGAGCAGTACTTC

j_call: TRBJ2-7
clone_size: .
v_call: TRBV19
d_call: TRBD2
cdr3_aa: CASSIAAGGLEQYF
cdr3_nt: TGTGCCAGTAGTATTGCGGCGGGAGGGCTCGAGCAGTACTTC

j_call: TRBJ2-1
clone_size: .
v_call: TRBV6-1
d_call: .
cdr3_aa: CASSEMNEQFF
cdr3_nt: TGTGCCAGCAGTGAAATGAATGAGCAGTTCTTC